This T cell receptor beta chain is from a study of regulatory T cells in long-lasting Graves disease. Study-wide points: For persistent Graves' patients, TCR diversity was lower than for newly diagnosed ones.

Germline CDR1 reads MNHNS; CDR2 reads SASEGT. Trimming removed 5 bases from V and 3 bases from J; junction bases left unmatched: 17. This CDR3 region has 20 residues. This clonotype was recorded at least ten times. What it binds is unknown. Through Arm-PCR of CDR3 regions and iRepertoire HTBI primers, TCR beta libraries were built. MiXCR, applied by TCRdb to the multiplex PCR reads, yields one record per CDR3 protein. The table includes hundreds of thousands of distinct CDR3 sequences, roughly 15% detected once. Documented time point: newly diagnosed GD, antithyroid drugs for less than 3 months. Scientists built the TCR library using RNA that was extracted from PBMCs. These data also featured in a second study, about T cells in Graves' hyperthyroidism and ophthalmopathy. That paper adds: Patients between 18 and 65 years old had hyperthyroidism, newly diagnosed and lasting under 2 months. Uncontrolled infection, other autoimmune disease, pregnancy or lactation excluded patients.

This TCR derives from a woman in her twenties or thirties with Graves disease. Sequences were derived from peripheral blood mononuclear cells (PBMCs), sampled at new diagnosis, from a patient treated with antithyroid drugs. The V gene is TRBV6-1, the J gene TRBJ2-2, with 11 nucleotides matching TRBD2. CDR3: CASSKFQELAGDGDTGELFF. Here the CDR3 DNA reads TGTGCCAGCAGTAAATTCCAAGAACTAGCGGGAGACGGGGACACCGGGGAGCTGTTTTTT.